This T cell receptor beta chain was profiled in a study of shared clonotypes between healthy human individuals. In the study overall: Participating donors consisted of two women and a few men aged 18 to 49.

All donors qualified as healthy HIV-negative adults and had experienced no recent acute infections or vaccinations. Unsorted samples relied on some 90 million PBMCs, which served as the source of genomic DNA. The CDR3 has 15 amino acids. The germline gives CDR1 PRHDT, CDR2 FYEKMQ (reference sequence). Libraries were prepared by immunoSEQ multiplex PCR; TCRdb keeps only in-frame clonotypes and omits some of them. The sample shows around 530,000 clones, 70% to 80% of them seen only once. The sequence came from a middle-aged woman in good health. Some clones in this sample may be carry-over from other donors' samples. The genes are TRBV13 and TRBJ2-5; 12 bases map to TRBD1. The J call may be in error: the DNA end matches TRBJ2-7 better. The sample taken for sequencing was PBMCs. The CDR3 reads CASSFSGQGAHEQYF. The CDR3 DNA follows: TGTGCCAGCAGCTTTTCGGGACAGGGGGCCCACGAGCAGTACTTC.